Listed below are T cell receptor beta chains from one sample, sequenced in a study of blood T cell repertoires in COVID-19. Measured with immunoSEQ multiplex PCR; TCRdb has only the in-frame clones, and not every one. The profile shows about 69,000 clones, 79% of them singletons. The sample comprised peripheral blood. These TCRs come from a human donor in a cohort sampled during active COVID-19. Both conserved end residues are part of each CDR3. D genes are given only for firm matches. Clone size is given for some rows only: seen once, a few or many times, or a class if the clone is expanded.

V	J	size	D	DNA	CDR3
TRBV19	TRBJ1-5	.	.	TGTGCCAGTAGTACCCTGGCAGGGATAAGCAATCAGCCCCAGCATTTT	CASSTLAGISNQPQHF
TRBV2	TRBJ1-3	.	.	TGTGCCAGCAGGCGGACACCGAGCTCTGGAAACACCATATATTTT	CASRRTPSSGNTIYF
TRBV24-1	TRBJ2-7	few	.	TGTGCCACCATGGATGGCGACAGTCTTTATTCCTACGAGCAGTACTTC	CATMDGDSLYSYEQYF
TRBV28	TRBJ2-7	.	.	TGTGCCAGCAGTCTCGCGACCGGGACATCTAGCGAGCAGTACTTC	CASSLATGTSSEQYF
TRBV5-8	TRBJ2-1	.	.	TGTGCCAGCAGCTTCGGTCCTCTACGGTTCTTC	CASSFGPLRFF
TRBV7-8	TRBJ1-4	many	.	TGTGCCAGCAGCCGCCGGAGTGGCCGAACAAAGTCAACTAATGAAAAACTGTTTTTT	CASSRRSGRTKSTNEKLFF
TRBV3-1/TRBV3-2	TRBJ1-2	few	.	TGTGCCAGCAGCCGGGTAGGGGTTAACTATGGCTACACCTTC	CASSRVGVNYGYTF
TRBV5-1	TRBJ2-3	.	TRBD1	TGCGCCAGCAGCCTTCTGGACAGGGGGTTTGCAGATACGCAGTATTTT	CASSLLDRGFADTQYF
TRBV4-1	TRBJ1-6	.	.	TGCGCCAGCAGCCAAGAGGGGGCACGGTCACCCCTCCACTTT	CASSQEGARSPLHF
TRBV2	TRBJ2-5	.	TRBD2	TGTGCCAGCAGCGGGGACTACCCCTGGGAGACCCAGTACTTC	CASSGDYPWETQYF
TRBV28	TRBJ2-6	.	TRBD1	TGTGCCAGCAGTCCTTACGGGACAGGGCTCTCTGGGGCCAACGTCCTGACTTTC	CASSPYGTGLSGANVLTF
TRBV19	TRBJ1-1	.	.	TGTGCCAGTAGTATCCGTCCGGAGGTGAACACTGAAGCTTTCTTT	CASSIRPEVNTEAFF
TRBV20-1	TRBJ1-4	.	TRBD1	TGCAGTGCTAGTGGCCCGGGACAGGGGGCGGAAAAACTGTTTTTT	CSASGPGQGAEKLFF
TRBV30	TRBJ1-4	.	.	TGTGCCTGGAGTGTACGGGGGGTAGGCGAAAAACTGTTTTTT	CAWSVRGVGEKLFF
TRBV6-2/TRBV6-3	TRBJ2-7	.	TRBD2	TGTGCCAGCAGCTGGACTAGCGTCTACGAGCAGTACTTC	CASSWTSVYEQYF
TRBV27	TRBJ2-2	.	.	TGTGCCAGCACCGAGCGGGCCCTAAACACCGGGGAGCTGTTTTTT	CASTERALNTGELFF
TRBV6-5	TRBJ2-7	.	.	TGTGCCAGCCTCGGACTAATTCGCCCCTACGAGCAGTACTTC	CASLGLIRPYEQYF
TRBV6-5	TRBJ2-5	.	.	TGTGCCAGCCGTTGGCGGGGCCAAGAGACCCAGTACTTC	CASRWRGQETQYF
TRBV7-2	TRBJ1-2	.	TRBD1	TGTGCCAGCAGCACGCAGGGGGAAACTAACTATGGCTACACCTTC	CASSTQGETNYGYTF
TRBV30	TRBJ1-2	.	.	TGTGCCTGGAGTGCGTTCTCCAGGGTAAGCTACACCTTC	CAWSAFSRVSYTF
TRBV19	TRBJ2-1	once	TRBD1	TGTGCCAGTAGTACGGGGACAGGGGCGTACAATGAGCAGTTCTTC	CASSTGTGAYNEQFF
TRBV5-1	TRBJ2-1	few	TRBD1	TGCGCCAGCAGCTTGGGGCAGGGGGCGTTCTTC	CASSLGQGAFF
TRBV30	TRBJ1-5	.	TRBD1	TGTGCCTGGAGCACACAGGGGAGTCAGCCCCAGCATTTT	CAWSTQGSQPQHF
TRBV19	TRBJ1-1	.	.	TGTGCCAGTAAGGTTGAGGGCACATTGAACACTGAAGCTTTCTTT	CASKVEGTLNTEAFF
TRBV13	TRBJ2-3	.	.	TGTGCCAGCAGCTTAGGCCCTGGTGAGTCGCAGTATTTT	CASSLGPGESQYF
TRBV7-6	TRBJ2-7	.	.	TGTGCCAGCAGCTTAAGGGGGGGTTCCTACGAGCAGTACTTC	CASSLRGGSYEQYF
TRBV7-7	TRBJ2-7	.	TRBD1	TGTGCTAGCAGCTCCGGACAGGGTAGCTCCTACGAGCAGTACTTC	CASSSGQGSSYEQYF
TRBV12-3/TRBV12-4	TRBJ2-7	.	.	TGTGCCACCACCGTGGGGCCTTTGGCCGAGCAGTACTTC	CATTVGPLAEQYF
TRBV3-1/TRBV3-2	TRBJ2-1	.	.	TGTGCCAGCAGCCAAGTAGGGGGTGAGCAGTTCTTC	CASSQVGGEQFF
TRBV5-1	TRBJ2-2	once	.	TGCGCCAGCAGCTTGCTCCCAGGGAAGAACACCGGGGAGCTGTTTTTT	CASSLLPGKNTGELFF
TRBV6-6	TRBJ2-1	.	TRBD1	TGTGCCAGCAGTAACAGACAGGGGGTTAATGAGCAGTTCTTC	CASSNRQGVNEQFF
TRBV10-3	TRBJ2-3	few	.	TGTGCCATCAGTGACTCGACTCAACCGGGGACAGATACGCAGTATTTT	CAISDSTQPGTDTQYF
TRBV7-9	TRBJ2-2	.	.	TGTGCCAGCAGCTCCCCAATCGGGATCCCGAACACCGGGGAGCTGTTTTTT	CASSSPIGIPNTGELFF
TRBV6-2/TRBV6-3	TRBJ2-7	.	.	TGTGCCAGCAGTTACTCGAGCGGGCTCTACGAGCAGTACTTC	CASSYSSGLYEQYF
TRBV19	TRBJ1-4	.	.	TGTGCCAGTAGGTCCGCAACTAATGAAAAACTGTTTTTT	CASRSATNEKLFF
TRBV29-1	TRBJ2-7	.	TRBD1	TGCAGCGTTCTGACAGGGGGTCTCGAGCAGTACTTC	CSVLTGGLEQYF
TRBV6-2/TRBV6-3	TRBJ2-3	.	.	TGTGCCAGCAGTTACGCAGGCACAGATACGCAGTATTTT	CASSYAGTDTQYF
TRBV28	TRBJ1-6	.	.	TGTGCCAGCAGGGAGGACAGTCCCCTTAGGTCACCCCTCCACTTT	CASREDSPLRSPLHF
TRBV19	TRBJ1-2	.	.	TGTGCCAGTAGTATCAGGGGCGAACTCCCTACGGGCTACACCTTC	CASSIRGELPTGYTF
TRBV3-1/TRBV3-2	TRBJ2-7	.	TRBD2	TGTGCCAGCAGCCAAGATCAAGCGGGAGTCGGTGAGCAGTACTTC	CASSQDQAGVGEQYF
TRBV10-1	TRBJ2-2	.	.	TGCGCCAGCAGTGAGTCCGGCGGTCCGAACACCGGGGAGCTGTTTTTT	CASSESGGPNTGELFF
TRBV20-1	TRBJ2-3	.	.	TGCAGTGCTAGTAATCGGTGGAGAAACACAGATACGCAGTATTTT	CSASNRWRNTDTQYF